This T cell receptor beta chain originates from a study of blood T cell repertoires in COVID-19. Study details: T cells, B-cell-depleted T cells, or PBMCs provided the cDNA or gDNA that served as material.

The CDR3 sequence is 15 residues long. Germline-derived CDR1 and CDR2 are SGHTA and FQGTGA. V shed 2 bases and J 8 bases; nucleotides not matched to a gene: 5. Original processing notes: By means of reference gene primer amplification, nucleated cell counts were estimated. Data came from immunoSEQ multiplex PCR; TCRdb stores just in-frame clones and leaves some out. The V and J calls and clone size were taken over from that table, and D and trimming were inferred from the DNA. This sample yields about 420,000 clones, of which around nine tenths are seen a single time; 0.65% to 1% belongs to the top ten.

Material: peripheral blood. This TCR was sampled from a man between 18 and 29 years old with COVID-19, enrolled during active disease. J is TRBJ2-1 and V is TRBV7-3; 11 positions match TRBD1. As DNA, the CDR3 is TGTGCCAGCAGCTTACTGGGACAGGGGGATGATGAGCAGTTCTTC. Protein product: CASSLLGQGDDEQFF.